This T cell receptor beta chain was recovered during a study of T cells after yellow fever vaccination. Study outcomes and limitations: A limited proportion of clonotypes was detected within both the CD4 and CD8 compartments.

TCRdb re-derived calls from the 5' RACE reads in MiXCR, one entry per CDR3 protein. Of 250,000 to 400,000 distinct CDR3 sequences in the sample, about 4% are singletons; the top ten hold roughly 25%. A remark on this clonotype: Its antigen remains unknown.

With 5 bases removed from V and 0 bases from J, the gap between germline ends came to 10 bases. CDR1 and CDR2 (germline): MDHEN, SYDVKM. The CDR3 spans 14 residues. The sequence was collected from a man aged 18 to 29 who received the YFV17D yellow fever vaccine. The chain is built from TRBV28 and TRBJ1-2; D gene uncertain. The material sequenced was PBMCs, taken 5 days after the yellow fever booster vaccination. The CDR3, as DNA: TGTGCCAGCAGTCAGCCAGGAGCTAACTATGGCTACACCTTC. It is translated as CASSQPGANYGYTF.